The present T cell receptor (beta chain) was sequenced within a study of control samples from healthy donors and cancer patients. Profiled with immunoSEQ multiplex PCR; TCRdb holds only in-frame clones, not every one. The sample records more than 95,000 clones, about nine tenths being singletons. Trimming shortened V by 5 bases and J by 8 bases, and 11 bases separated the two germline ends. There are 12 residues in the CDR3. CDR1 is SGHTA and CDR2 is FQGNSA in the germline V gene. Comments on this clone: The sample has other DNA sequences that encode this CDR3 too.

The sequencing sample was made of blood. The V gene is TRBV7-2, the J gene TRBJ2-3; TRBD1 might be the D (5 bases). This receptor was identified in a man between 40 and 49 years old in good health. CDR3 sequence: CASSLDRGTQYF. For the CDR3, the DNA is TGTGCCAGCAGCCTCGACAGAGGTACGCAGTATTTT.